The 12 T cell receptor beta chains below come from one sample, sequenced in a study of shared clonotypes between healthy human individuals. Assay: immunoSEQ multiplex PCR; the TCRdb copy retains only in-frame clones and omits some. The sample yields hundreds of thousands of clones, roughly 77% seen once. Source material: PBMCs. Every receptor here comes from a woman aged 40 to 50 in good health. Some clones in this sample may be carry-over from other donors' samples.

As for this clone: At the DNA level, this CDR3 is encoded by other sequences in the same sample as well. The CDR3 DNA is TGTGCCAGCAGTTTGGGAGGAAGGTCCTACAATGAGCAGTTCTTC. This sequence encodes CASSLGGRSYNEQFF. This rearrangement joins TRBV28 to TRBJ2-1; a weak D match, TRBD2 (6 bases). The CDR3 is 15 amino acids. Germline V gene lookup returns CDR1 MDHEN and CDR2 SYDVKM. The ends were cut back, 3 bases at V and 1 base at J, with 10 bases in the middle.

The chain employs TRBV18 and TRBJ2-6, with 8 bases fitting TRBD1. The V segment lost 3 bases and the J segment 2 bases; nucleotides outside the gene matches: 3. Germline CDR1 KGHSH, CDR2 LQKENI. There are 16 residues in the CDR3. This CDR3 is CASSPGTGPGANVLTF. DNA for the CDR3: TGTGCCAGCTCACCCGGGACAGGCCCTGGGGCCAACGTCCTGACTTTC. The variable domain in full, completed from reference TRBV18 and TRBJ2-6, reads NAGVMQNPRHLVRRRGQEARLRCSPMKGHSHVYWYRQLPEEGLKFMVYLQKENIIDESGMPKERFSAEFPKEGPSILRIQQVVRGDSAAYFCASSPGTGPGANVLTFGAGSRLTVL.

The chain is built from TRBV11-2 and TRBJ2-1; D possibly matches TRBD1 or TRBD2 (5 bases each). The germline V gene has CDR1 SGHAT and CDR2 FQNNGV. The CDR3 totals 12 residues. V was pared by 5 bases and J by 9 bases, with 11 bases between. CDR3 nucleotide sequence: TGTGCCAGCAGCCTCAGGGCGGGTGAGCAGTTCTTC. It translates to CASSLRAGEQFF.

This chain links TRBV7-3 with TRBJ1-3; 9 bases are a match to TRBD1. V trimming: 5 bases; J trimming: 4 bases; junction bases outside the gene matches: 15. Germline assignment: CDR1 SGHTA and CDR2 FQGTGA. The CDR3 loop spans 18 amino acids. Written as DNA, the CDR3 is TGTGCCAGCAGCCGGTCCCGACAGGGGGTAGTAGAAGGAAACACCATATATTTT. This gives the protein CASSRSRQGVVEGNTIYF.

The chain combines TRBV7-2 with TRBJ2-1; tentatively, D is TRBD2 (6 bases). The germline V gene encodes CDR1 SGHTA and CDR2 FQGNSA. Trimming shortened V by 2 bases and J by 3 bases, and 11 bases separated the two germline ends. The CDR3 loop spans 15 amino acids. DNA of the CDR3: TGTGCCAGCAGCTTACTCTGGAGGGGCTACAATGAGCAGTTCTTC. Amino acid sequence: CASSLLWRGYNEQFF.

The CDR3 DNA sequence: TGTGCCAGCAGCTTCGGAGCTAGCACAGATACGCAGTATTTT. This encodes CASSFGASTDTQYF. The J gene is TRBJ2-3, the V gene TRBV11-2; D unresolved. The V gene lost 3 bases and the J gene lost 0 bases, with 7 bases spanning the gap. CDR1 SGHAT and CDR2 FQNNGV come from the germline V gene. The CDR3 has 14 residues.

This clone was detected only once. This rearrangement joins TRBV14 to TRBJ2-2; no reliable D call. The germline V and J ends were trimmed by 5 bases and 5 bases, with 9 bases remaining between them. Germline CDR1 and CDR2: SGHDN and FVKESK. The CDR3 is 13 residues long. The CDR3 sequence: CASSTLRTGELFF. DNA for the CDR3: TGTGCCAGCAGCACCTTGAGGACCGGGGAGCTGTTTTTT.

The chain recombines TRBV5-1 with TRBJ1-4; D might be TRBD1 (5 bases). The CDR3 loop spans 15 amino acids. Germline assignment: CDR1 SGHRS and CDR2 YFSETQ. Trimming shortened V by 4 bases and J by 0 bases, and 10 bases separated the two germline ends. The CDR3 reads CASSRDFATNEKLFF. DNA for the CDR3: TGCGCCAGCAGCAGGGACTTTGCAACTAATGAAAAACTGTTTTTT.

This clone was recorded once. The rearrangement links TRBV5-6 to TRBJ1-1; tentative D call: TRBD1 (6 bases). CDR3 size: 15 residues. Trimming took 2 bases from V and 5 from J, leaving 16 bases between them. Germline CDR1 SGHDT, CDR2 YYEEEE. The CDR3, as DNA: TGTGCCAGCAGCTTATTGGGGTGGAGGGGGACTGAAGCTTTCTTT. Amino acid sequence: CASSLLGWRGTEAFF.

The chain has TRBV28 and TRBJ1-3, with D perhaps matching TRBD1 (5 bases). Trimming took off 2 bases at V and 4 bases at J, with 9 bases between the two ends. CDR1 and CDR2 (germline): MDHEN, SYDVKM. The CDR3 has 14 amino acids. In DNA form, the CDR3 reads TGTGCCAGCAGTTTAACAGGCTACGGAAACACCATATATTTT. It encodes CASSLTGYGNTIYF.

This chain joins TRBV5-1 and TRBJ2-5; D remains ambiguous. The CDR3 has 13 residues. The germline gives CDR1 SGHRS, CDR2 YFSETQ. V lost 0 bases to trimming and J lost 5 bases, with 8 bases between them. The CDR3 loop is CASSLGVRETQYF. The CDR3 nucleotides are TGCGCCAGCAGCTTGGGGGTCCGGGAGACCCAGTACTTC.

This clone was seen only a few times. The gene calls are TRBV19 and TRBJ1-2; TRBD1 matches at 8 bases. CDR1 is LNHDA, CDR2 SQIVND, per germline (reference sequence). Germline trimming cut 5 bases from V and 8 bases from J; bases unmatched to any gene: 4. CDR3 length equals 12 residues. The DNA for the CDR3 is TGTGCCAGTAGTCAGGGGGCGCGAGGCTACACCTTC. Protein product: CASSQGARGYTF.